The 16 T cell receptor beta chains presented below share a single source sample, sequenced in a study of T cell changes during pregnancy in multiple sclerosis. The repertoire was sequenced with immunoSEQ multiplex PCR; TCRdb's copy has only in-frame clones and lacks some. Counted here are 60,000 to 70,000 clones, 91% occurring once; the ten biggest clones make up 1.1% to 1.5%. This specimen consisted of peripheral blood, obtained in the third trimester of pregnancy. Every receptor here comes from a female donor in good health, enrolled as a control in a pregnancy study.

V gene TRBV5-1 combines with J gene TRBJ2-1, with 10 bases lining up with TRBD1. Germline CDR1 SGHRS, CDR2 YFSETQ. V lost 5 bases and J lost 6; bases outside the gene matches: 8. The CDR3 is 15 amino acids. The CDR3 coding sequence is TGCGCCAGCAGTCGACGACAGGGGGCTCTCAATGAGCAGTTCTTC. This encodes CASSRRQGALNEQFF.

In the case of this clone: A read error may account for a junction end that differs from germline. The chain carries TRBV7-7 and TRBJ1-3; D ambiguous. The germline CDR1 and CDR2 sequences are SSHAT and FNYEAQ (reference sequence). The CDR3 loop spans 15 amino acids. The CDR3 spells CASSPDLGRGNTIYF. Here the CDR3 DNA reads TGTGCTAGCAGCCCAGATCTGGGCAGAGGAAACACCATATATTTT.

The chain has TRBV6-1 and TRBJ1-6; 8 bases are a match to TRBD1. Germline V CDR1 and CDR2: MNHNS, SASEGT. V lost 1 base to trimming and J lost 7 bases; unmatched junction nucleotides: 3. CDR3 length equals 15 residues. This CDR3 is CASSEGDRYNSPLHF. DNA for the CDR3: TGTGCCAGCAGTGAAGGGGACAGGTACAATTCACCCCTCCACTTT.

The chain combines TRBV2 with TRBJ1-1; TRBD1 is a possible D gene (6 bases). This CDR3 has 14 residues. V lost 6 bases to trimming and J lost 1 base, with 12 bases between them. Per the germline V gene, CDR1 is SNHLY and CDR2 is FYNNEI. Written as DNA, the CDR3 is TGTGCCAGCAGGGCTACAGGGACGAACACTGAAGCTTTCTTT. As protein: CASRATGTNTEAFF. Filled out from reference TRBV2 and TRBJ1-1, the complete variable domain reads EPEVTQTPSHQVTQMGQEVILRCVPISNHLYFYWYRQILGQKVEFLVSFYNNEISEKSEIFDDQFSVERPDGSNFTLKIRSTKLEDSAMYFCASRATGTNTEAFFGQGTRLTVV.

The chain recombines TRBV19 with TRBJ1-2, with 7 bases lining up with TRBD1. The CDR3 covers 16 residues. Germline trimming cut 9 bases from V and 2 bases from J; bases unmatched to any gene: 15. Germline-derived CDR1 and CDR2 are LNHDA and SQIVND (reference sequence). The DNA for the CDR3 is TGTGCCAGCAGAATACAAAACACAGGGGCAAACTATGGCTACACCTTC. It is translated as CASRIQNTGANYGYTF.

A single count supports this clone. V gene TRBV6-5 combines with J gene TRBJ1-2, with 7 bases lining up with TRBD1. Per germline, CDR1 MNHEY and CDR2 SVGAGI. The CDR3 is made up of 15 amino acids. V lost 5 bases to trimming and J lost 11 bases; unmatched junction nucleotides: 17. CDR3 sequence (DNA): TGTGCCAGCAGTCTCACCGGGACAGTCTTTGTTGGTTACACCTTC. This codes for CASSLTGTVFVGYTF.

In this sample, this clone turned up once. This chain uses TRBV2 with TRBJ1-6; 7 bases are a match to TRBD1. Unmatched junction bases numbered 1, after V lost 4 bases and J lost 4 bases. The CDR3 length is 14 residues. The germline V gene has CDR1 SNHLY and CDR2 FYNNEI. CDR3 in amino acids: CASSGQGYNSPLHF. The DNA of the CDR3 is TGTGCCAGCAGTGGACAGGGTTATAATTCACCCCTCCACTTT.

The gene calls are TRBV6-1 and TRBJ2-4; TRBD1 matches at 9 bases. Trimming took 4 bases from V and 8 from J; bases not matched to a gene: 3. Per germline, CDR1 MNHNS and CDR2 SASEGT. The CDR3 contains 13 residues. The CDR3 bases are TGTGCCAGCAGTGGCCGGGACAGGGACATTCAGTACTTC. As protein: CASSGRDRDIQYF.

The V gene is TRBV2, the J gene TRBJ2-5, with a weak D call TRBD2 (5 bases). V lost 8 bases and J 7 bases, leaving 17 bases between the germline ends. The length of the CDR3 is 13 residues. Looked up from germline, CDR1 is SNHLY and CDR2 is FYNNEI. CDR3 DNA sequence: TGTGCCAGCGTAATGTTGCAGGCGGGGACCCAGTACTTC. Protein: CASVMLQAGTQYF.

The rearrangement uses TRBV5-1 and TRBJ2-5; D call uncertain. V dropped 4 bases and J dropped 2 bases, with 15 bases sitting between them. This CDR3 has 15 amino acids. Germline V CDR1 and CDR2: SGHRS, YFSETQ. CDR3 sequence (DNA): TGCGCCAGCAGCGTAGACACCAGAGAGCAAGAGACCCAGTACTTC. The encoded protein is CASSVDTREQETQYF.

CDR3 sequence reads: CASSQVGFGVGYTF. The CDR3 nucleotides are TGCGCCAGCAGCCAAGTTGGTTTCGGGGTCGGCTACACCTTC. The chain links TRBV4-3 to TRBJ1-2; no definite D call. V lost 1 base to trimming and J lost 8 bases, with 14 bases between them. Germline CDR1 is LGHNA and CDR2 is YSLEER. The CDR3 is 14 amino acids.

This clone was seen only once. The V gene is TRBV18, the J gene TRBJ2-7; tentative D call: TRBD1 (6 bases). The CDR3 has 15 residues. The V gene's germline CDR1 is KGHSH and CDR2 LQKENI. V lost 4 bases to trimming and J lost 5 bases, with 18 bases between them. CDR3 sequence reads: CASSLSGTLPNEQYF. CDR3 in DNA: TGTGCCAGCTCACTATCTGGGACATTACCTAACGAGCAGTACTTC.

CDR3 amino acids: CAISEFNSGRSYGYTF. The CDR3, as DNA: TGTGCCATCAGTGAGTTTAACAGCGGGCGGAGCTATGGCTACACCTTC. The gene calls are TRBV10-3 and TRBJ1-2; D is undetermined. This CDR3 has 16 residues. Trimming cost V 1 base and J 4 bases, with 16 bases left between them. The germline V gene has CDR1 ENHRY and CDR2 SYGVKD.

This chain links TRBV5-4 with TRBJ2-7, with TRBD1 identical over 8 bases. The CDR3 runs to 15 residues. CDR1 and CDR2 from the germline V gene are SGHNT and YYREEE (reference sequence). J gave up 2 bases and V 0 bases, and 4 bases lay outside the gene matches. CDR3 in DNA: TGTGCCAGCAGCTTGGTAGGGACAGGAGCCTACGAGCAGTACTTC. Translating it yields CASSLVGTGAYEQYF. The whole variable domain, remainder taken from reference TRBV5-4 and TRBJ2-7, is ETGVTQSPTHLIKTRGQQVTLRCSSQSGHNTVSWYQQALGQGPQFIFQYYREEENGRGNFPPRFSGLQFPNYSSELNVNALELDDSALYLCASSLVGTGAYEQYFGPGTRLTVT.

The rearrangement links TRBV7-9 to TRBJ1-2, with D unclear. The CDR3 is 12 amino acids. Germline assignment: CDR1 SEHNR and CDR2 FQNEAQ (reference sequence). V was clipped by 4 bases and J by 0 bases, with 3 bases between them. CDR3 sequence: CASSYTNYGYTF. The CDR3 nucleotides are TGTGCCAGCAGCTACACTAACTATGGCTACACCTTC. The full variable domain, with the rest looked up from reference TRBV7-9 and TRBJ1-2, is DTGVSQNPRHKITKRGQNVTFRCDPISEHNRLYWYRQTLGQGPEFLTYFQNEAQLEKSRLLSDRFSAERPKGSFSTLEIQRTEQGDSAMYLCASSYTNYGYTFGSGTRLTVV.

The V call is TRBV14, the J call TRBJ2-7; D perhaps matches TRBD2 (6 bases). The CDR3 runs 16 residues. The germline CDR1 and CDR2 sequences are SGHDN and FVKESK. V lost 1 base to trimming and J lost 0 bases, with 13 bases between them. The DNA for the CDR3 is TGTGCCAGCAGCCAAGGTTGGGTCGGGAGCTCCTACGAGCAGTACTTC. Translation gives CASSQGWVGSSYEQYF.